The 32 T cell receptor beta chains below come from one sample, sequenced in a study of T cell repertoires in cytomegalovirus infection. In TCRdb, the reads were re-called with MiXCR into one record per CDR3 protein. The table shows about 480,000 distinct CDR3 sequences, with around a third occurring only once. These receptors are not linked to any known antigen. Specimen: cultured PBMCs, collected from culture after CMV antigen stimulation. Receptors were obtained from a human donor in good health (CMV status not recorded). Some clones in this sample may be carry-over from other donors' samples.

This clonotype turned up a few times. The chain employs TRBV5-1 and TRBJ2-5; 7 nucleotides match TRBD2. Germline lookup yields CDR1 SGHRS and CDR2 YFSETQ. The CDR3 consists of 14 residues. V gave up 0 bases and J gave up 5 bases; unmatched junction bases: 4. Written as DNA, the CDR3 is TGCGCCAGCAGCTTGGTTGCGGGAGACGAGACCCAGTACTTC. It is translated as CASSLVAGDETQYF.

This chain joins TRBV6-1 and TRBJ2-3; tentatively, D is TRBD2 (5 bases). The CDR3 spans 16 residues. Germline values: CDR1 MNHNS, CDR2 SASEGT. Trimming stripped 5 bases from V and 4 bases from J, with 19 bases between. The DNA of the CDR3 is TGTGCCAGCAGTTTAGGACTGGGCCGCGTCTCAGATACGCAGTATTTT. This translates into CASSLGLGRVSDTQYF.

The chain uses TRBV19 and TRBJ1-4; weak D call: TRBD1 (5 bases). V gave up 3 bases and J gave up 7 bases, with 15 bases separating them. This CDR3 contains 15 residues. Germline loops: CDR1 LNHDA, CDR2 SQIVND (reference sequence). The CDR3 spells CASSIIAGRSEKLFF. The CDR3 DNA is TGTGCCAGTAGTATTATCGCAGGGAGGAGTGAAAAACTGTTTTTT. The full variable domain, completed using reference TRBV19 and TRBJ1-4, is DGGITQSPKYLFRKEGQNVTLSCEQNLNHDAMYWYRQDPGQGLRLIYYSQIVNDFQKGDIAEGYSVSREKKESFPLTVTSAQKNPTAFYLCASSIIAGRSEKLFFGSGTQLSVL.

In nucleotides, the CDR3 is TGCAGTGCGAAACAGGGGGCGCTTGGCTACACCTTC. Translated: CSAKQGALGYTF. This chain uses TRBV20-1 with TRBJ1-2; 9 nucleotides line up with TRBD1. Germline CDR1 is DFQATT and CDR2 is SNEGSKA (reference sequence). V was pared by 6 bases and J by 7 bases, with 6 bases of the junction left unmatched. This CDR3 is built from 12 residues.

This clonotype came up a few times. V usage is TRBV7-9 and J usage is TRBJ2-1; D may be TRBD2 (7 bases). This CDR3 comprises 12 residues. CDR1 is SEHNR, CDR2 FQNEAQ, per germline (reference sequence). With 3 bases removed from V and 15 bases from J, the gap between germline ends came to 15 bases. The CDR3 DNA follows: TGTGCCAGCAGCTTGAGGGGGGGCGGTGCGTTCTTC. It is translated as CASSLRGGGAFF.

The chain combines TRBV11-2 with TRBJ1-3; a possible D gene is TRBD1 (6 bases). V was shortened by 2 bases and J by 0 bases, with 14 bases between the two germline ends. This CDR3 region has 17 residues. From germline, CDR1 is SGHAT and CDR2 FQNNGV. CDR3 amino acids: CASSLQSGHFSGNTIYF. CDR3 DNA sequence: TGTGCCAGCAGCTTACAGTCGGGACATTTCTCTGGAAACACCATATATTTT.

This chain connects TRBV28 to TRBJ1-6; D unclear. The germline CDR1 and CDR2 sequences are MDHEN and SYDVKM. The CDR3 is 15 residues long. The V gene lost 5 bases and the J gene lost 0 bases, with 8 bases spanning the gap. CDR3 DNA: TGTGCCAGCAGTACCCCGAGCTCCTATAATTCACCCCTCCACTTT. Amino acids: CASSTPSSYNSPLHF.

J is TRBJ2-7 and V is TRBV6-2 or TRBV6-3; 9 bases are a match to TRBD1. The CDR3 is 15 amino acids. Trimming removed 6 bases from V and 3 bases from J; junction bases left unmatched: 9. CDR1 and CDR2 (germline): MNHEY, SVGEGT. DNA for the CDR3: TGTGCCAGCAGCTTTATGGACAGGGGAGACTACGAGCAGTACTTC. Translating it yields CASSFMDRGDYEQYF.

The chain recombines TRBV19 with TRBJ2-7; 13 positions agree with TRBD2. V was clipped by 9 bases and J by 3 bases; unmatched bases: 20. The CDR3 runs to 19 residues. Germline V gene sequence: CDR1 LNHDA, CDR2 SQIVND (reference sequence). CDR3 in amino acids: CASPTPGLAGPSVSYEQYV. CDR3 coding DNA: TGTGCCAGCCCAACACCGGGACTAGCGGGACCATCAGTCAGCTACGAGCAGTACGTC.

This clonotype has at least ten counts. This chain uses TRBV7-8 with TRBJ2-1; 7 nucleotides align to TRBD2. J was trimmed by 8 bases and V by 5 bases; bases with no gene match: 12. Germline V lookup: CDR1 SGHVS, CDR2 FQNEAQ. CDR3 length equals 15 residues. CDR3 bases: TGTGCCAGCAGCCCACAAGGCGGGAGCGGCGATGAGCAGTTCTTC. Translating gives CASSPQGGSGDEQFF.

This chain connects TRBV29-1 to TRBJ2-1; D ambiguous. The V end was cut by 0 bases, the J end by 6 bases, with 6 bases between. CDR1 and CDR2 from the germline V gene are SQVTM and ANQGSEA. The CDR3 covers 12 residues. CDR3 residues: CSVEDRVNEQFF. The CDR3 DNA reads as TGCAGCGTTGAAGATCGGGTCAATGAGCAGTTCTTC.

This clonotype was detected only a few times. The V gene is TRBV20-1, the J gene TRBJ2-1, with 7 bases identical to TRBD1. CDR3 length equals 14 residues. V was pared by 5 bases and J by 4 bases, with 8 bases of the junction left unmatched. Germline V lookup: CDR1 DFQATT, CDR2 SNEGSKA (reference sequence). The CDR3 spells CSASLRGRYNEQFF. The CDR3 DNA reads TGCAGTGCTTCGCTCAGGGGGAGATACAATGAGCAGTTCTTC.

The gene calls are TRBV28 and TRBJ2-5, with 8 bases lining up with TRBD1. Losses at the gene ends were 8 bases for V and 2 bases for J; bases not matched to a gene: 7. CDR3 length: 14 residues. The germline CDR1 and CDR2 sequences are MDHEN and SYDVKM. The CDR3 region has the DNA TGTGCCAGCTCGAAATGGGACAGGCAAGAGACCCAGTACTTC. Translated: CASSKWDRQETQYF.

This clonotype turned up a few times. The chain recombines TRBV28 with TRBJ2-5; no definite D call. There are 15 residues in the CDR3. Trimming stripped 3 bases from V and 2 bases from J, with 13 bases between. Per the germline V gene, CDR1 is MDHEN and CDR2 is SYDVKM. CDR3 protein: CASSFSRIIQETQYF. The CDR3 DNA reads TGTGCCAGCAGTTTTTCCCGCATAATTCAAGAGACCCAGTACTTC.

This clonotype was observed many times. The genes are TRBV7-2 and TRBJ1-1; D unresolved. This CDR3 region has 16 residues. The germline V and J ends were trimmed by 1 base and 2 bases, with 14 bases remaining between them. The germline V gene has CDR1 SGHTA and CDR2 FQGNSA. CDR3 nucleotide sequence: TGTGCCAGCAGCTTAGAATTAGCGACGGCTAACACTGAAGCTTTCTTT. Residues: CASSLELATANTEAFF.

This clonotype was detected a few times. The chain links TRBV7-3 to TRBJ2-2; 10 bases match TRBD2. The CDR3 loop spans 21 amino acids. Germline V gene lookup returns CDR1 SGHTA and CDR2 FQGTGA. Unmatched junction bases numbered 25, after V lost 5 bases and J lost 7 bases. The CDR3, as DNA: TGTGCCAGCAGCCGCTATCCTAAACCGGGACTAGCGACCCGAAGGAGCGGGGAGCTGTTTTTT. Its translation: CASSRYPKPGLATRRSGELFF.

In this sample, this clonotype turned up many times. V is TRBV11-3 and J is TRBJ1-3; the D gene is possibly TRBD1 (5 bases). Germline-derived CDR1 and CDR2 are SGHNT and YENEEA. The CDR3 contains 14 residues. V lost 5 bases and J lost 4, with 12 bases in between. DNA for the CDR3: TGTGCCAGCAGCCTCCAGGGTTCGGGAAACACCATATATTTT. This sequence encodes CASSLQGSGNTIYF.

This chain uses TRBV10-2 with TRBJ2-7; no clear D gene. The V end was cut by 0 bases, the J end by 0 bases, with 3 bases between. Germline V CDR1 and CDR2: WSHSY, SAAADI. CDR3 size: 13 residues. Here the CDR3 DNA reads TGCGCCAGCAGTGAGTCCCTCTCCTACGAGCAGTACGTC. Encoded protein: CASSESLSYEQYV.

This clonotype has more than one count but fewer than ten. The chain uses TRBV7-2 and TRBJ2-1; D uncertain. The CDR3 is 12 residues long. Per germline, CDR1 SGHTA and CDR2 FQGNSA. The V end was cut by 2 bases, the J end by 8 bases, with 7 bases between. The CDR3: CASSLSPHEQFF. In DNA, the CDR3 is TGTGCCAGCAGCTTATCCCCTCATGAGCAGTTCTTC. The full variable domain, rest sourced from reference TRBV7-2 and TRBJ2-1, is GAGVSQSPSNKVTEKGKDVELRCDPISGHTALYWYRQSLGQGLEFLIYFQGNSAPDKSGLPSDRFSAERTGGSVSTLTIQRTQQEDSAVYLCASSLSPHEQFFGPGTRLTVL.

J is TRBJ2-2 and V is TRBV5-4; 7 nucleotides align to TRBD2. J was trimmed by 7 bases and V by 4 bases; bases with no gene match: 7. CDR3 length: 14 amino acids. Germline V gene sequence: CDR1 SGHNT, CDR2 YYREEE (reference sequence). The CDR3 loop reads CASSLMREGGELFF. DNA of the CDR3: TGTGCCAGCAGCCTAATGAGGGAGGGCGGGGAGCTGTTTTTT.

The chain has TRBV11-2 and TRBJ1-6, with a tentative D call TRBD1 (5 bases). Trimming took 4 bases from V and 6 from J, leaving 10 bases between them. The CDR3 extends over 14 amino acids. Germline V gene lookup returns CDR1 SGHAT and CDR2 FQNNGV. The CDR3: CASSSGRTNSPLHF. The DNA of the CDR3 is TGTGCCAGCAGCTCGGGACGGACTAATTCACCCCTCCACTTT.

This clonotype showed up just a few times. The rearrangement joins TRBV7-2 to TRBJ2-5; 11 bases match TRBD2. The CDR3 is 17 amino acids. J lost 6 bases, V lost 1 base, and 10 bases had no gene match. Germline lookup yields CDR1 SGHTA and CDR2 FQGNSA. This chain's CDR3 is CASSLGSSGRGTKTQYF. DNA for the CDR3: TGTGCCAGCAGCTTAGGGAGTAGCGGGAGGGGAACGAAGACCCAGTACTTC.

The chain is built from TRBV10-2 and TRBJ2-3; no reliable D call. Trimming cost V 6 bases and J 2 bases, with 6 bases left between them. The CDR3 runs 12 residues. In germline, CDR1 is WSHSY, CDR2 SAAADI. CDR3: CASRDPTDTQYF. CDR3 sequence (DNA): TGCGCCAGCAGGGACCCCACAGATACGCAGTATTTT.

The V and J genes are TRBV28 and TRBJ2-2, with D tentatively TRBD1 or TRBD2 (5 bases each). The CDR3 sequence is 14 residues long. The V and J ends lost 5 bases and 9 bases respectively, with 16 bases between them. From germline, CDR1 is MDHEN and CDR2 SYDVKM. The CDR3 region is CASSIGTPSRELFF. CDR3 DNA sequence: TGTGCCAGCAGTATCGGGACCCCGTCCCGGGAGCTGTTTTTT.

The genes are TRBV10-2 and TRBJ1-1; 11 nucleotides align to TRBD1. This CDR3 is 14 amino acids long. Unmatched junction bases numbered 3, after V lost 8 bases and J lost 1 base. CDR1 is WSHSY, CDR2 SAAADI, per germline. CDR3 protein: CASGQGAQNTEAFF. CDR3 DNA sequence: TGCGCCAGCGGACAGGGGGCGCAGAACACTGAAGCTTTCTTT.

This clonotype was recorded a few times. The chain combines TRBV20-1 with TRBJ2-1; weak D call: TRBD1 (6 bases). The germline CDR1 and CDR2 sequences are DFQATT and SNEGSKA (reference sequence). Trimming removed 4 bases from V and 9 bases from J, with 10 bases in between. This CDR3 region has 11 residues. CDR3: CSATGVGEQFF. The CDR3 DNA sequence: TGCAGTGCTACAGGGGTCGGTGAGCAGTTCTTC.

This rearrangement joins TRBV12-3 or TRBV12-4 to TRBJ2-3; 10 bases fit TRBD2. The trim removed 1 base at V and 2 bases at J, leaving 6 bases unmatched. The CDR3 is made up of 17 amino acids. CDR3 residues: CASSLGVLAGVTDTQYF. The CDR3 nucleotides read TGTGCCAGCAGTTTAGGCGTGCTAGCGGGAGTCACAGATACGCAGTATTTT.

V gene TRBV7-2 combines with J gene TRBJ2-7, with 8 bases that match TRBD2. Germline CDR1 is SGHTA and CDR2 is FQGNSA. V dropped 1 base and J dropped 3; count of bases not matched to a gene: 5. The CDR3 loop spans 15 amino acids. The CDR3 coding sequence is TGTGCCAGCAGCTTAGAACTAGCGGATTTCTACGAGCAGTACTTC. This sequence encodes CASSLELADFYEQYF.

The V gene is TRBV5-1, the J gene TRBJ1-2, with 11 bases identical to TRBD1. CDR1 and CDR2 from the germline V gene are SGHRS and YFSETQ. V gave up 0 bases and J gave up 7 bases; unmatched junction bases: 5. CDR3 length: 15 amino acids. The DNA of the CDR3 is TGCGCCAGCAGCTTGGCGGACAGGGGGCGCGGTGGCTACACCTTC. This encodes CASSLADRGRGGYTF.

In its sample, this clonotype was seen many times. The gene calls are TRBV7-8 and TRBJ2-5; D uncertain. Germline V lookup: CDR1 SGHVS, CDR2 FQNEAQ. Trimming cost V 2 bases and J 1 base, with 8 bases left between them. This CDR3 is built from 14 residues. The CDR3 protein is CASSLSLSQETQYF. CDR3 in DNA: TGTGCCAGCAGCTTATCCCTCAGCCAAGAGACCCAGTACTTC.

The chain is built from TRBV6-5 and TRBJ2-7, with D possibly TRBD2 on 5 matching bases. The CDR3 loop spans 15 amino acids. The germline V and J ends were trimmed by 0 bases and 2 bases, with 11 bases remaining between them. Germline assignment: CDR1 MNHEY and CDR2 SVGAGI. The CDR3: CASSYSGGSPYEQYF. The CDR3 DNA sequence: TGTGCCAGCAGTTACTCTGGTGGGAGCCCCTACGAGCAGTACTTC.

This clonotype was seen a handful of times. The rearrangement uses TRBV27 and TRBJ1-2; 7 bases fit TRBD1. CDR1 is MNHEY and CDR2 is SMNVEV in the germline V gene (reference sequence). The CDR3 has 15 residues. The V gene end was trimmed by 5 bases and the J gene end by 7 bases; junction bases not matched to a gene: 13. The CDR3 region is CASSPNRGLAGGYTF. The DNA for the CDR3 is TGTGCCAGCAGTCCCAACAGGGGTCTAGCGGGTGGCTACACCTTC.